A selection of T cell receptor beta chains follows, all from one sample in a study of identical twins. TCRdb processed the 5' RACE reads anew with MiXCR; each CDR3 protein has one entry. Altogether a few hundred thousand distinct CDR3 sequences are present, approximately 8.8% being singletons, with the ten largest covering roughly 8.7%. Sequencing used naive T cells sorted from blood. Receptors were obtained from a woman in her fifties or sixties in good health. CDR3s include the opening cysteine and the closing phenylalanine or tryptophan. Fields, in order: CDR3 DNA, CDR3 protein, D gene, V gene, clone size, J gene. D genes are given only for firm matches. Some rows mark clone size as missing; the rest say once, few, many or name a class of expanded clone.

TGTGCCAGCAGTGAACGTCAGGGTGGCACCATATATTTT	CASSERQGGTIYF	.	TRBV2	many	TRBJ1-3
TGTGCCAGCAGCCCTGGGACTAAAACTCAAGAGACCCAGTACTTC	CASSPGTKTQETQYF	TRBD2	TRBV11-2	.	TRBJ2-5
TGTGCCAGCAGCCAAGATGAGTTAGCGGGAAGCAATGAGCAGTTCTTC	CASSQDELAGSNEQFF	TRBD2	TRBV4-2	many	TRBJ2-1
TGTGCCACCAGCCCCACGGGGCGGACCTCCTACAATGAGCAGTTCTTC	CATSPTGRTSYNEQFF	.	TRBV15	few	TRBJ2-1
TGTGCCAGCTCAAGAGTAACTAGGTCTCCTGGGGCCAACGTCCTGACTTTC	CASSRVTRSPGANVLTF	.	TRBV18	.	TRBJ2-6
TGTGCCAGTAGTACGAAAAGCGGGAGCGCAGATACGCAGTATTTT	CASSTKSGSADTQYF	TRBD2	TRBV19	few	TRBJ2-3
TGTGCCAGCAGCTTTGACAGGCTTGCGAACACCGGGGAGCTGTTTTTT	CASSFDRLANTGELFF	.	TRBV11-2	many	TRBJ2-2
TGTGCCAGCAGTGAAGGGGTCCAGACCACAGATACGCAGTATTTT	CASSEGVQTTDTQYF	.	TRBV6-1	few	TRBJ2-3
TGTGCCAGCAGTCCCCACCGGACAGGGCGGTACACAGATACGCAGTATTTT	CASSPHRTGRYTDTQYF	TRBD1	TRBV28	many	TRBJ2-3
TGTGCCAGCAGCCGACCAGGGGTCGGTCCCTACAATGAGCAGTTCTTC	CASSRPGVGPYNEQFF	.	TRBV14	.	TRBJ2-1
TGCGCCACTATCCCCCGAGGTTGGGATGAGCAGTTCTTC	CATIPRGWDEQFF	.	TRBV10-2	.	TRBJ2-1
TGCGCCAGCAGCCCCAAAGAGACAGAGACCTCTGTTTCACCCCTCCACTTT	CASSPKETETSVSPLHF	.	TRBV5-1	few	TRBJ1-6
TGTGCCAGCAGATCCGGACAGTTAAATGAAAAACTGTTTTTT	CASRSGQLNEKLFF	.	TRBV6-6	few	TRBJ1-4
TGTGCCACCAGTGACCCTCGACAGGGGGCCTACAATGAGCAGTTCTTC	CATSDPRQGAYNEQFF	TRBD1	TRBV24-1	many	TRBJ2-1
TGTGCCTGGAGTGTACTCAACGGGGGGTTCTTC	CAWSVLNGGFF	.	TRBV30	few	TRBJ2-1
TGTGCCAGCACCGAGAAACTAGCGGCAAACACAGATACGCAGTATTTT	CASTEKLAANTDTQYF	TRBD2	TRBV12-3/TRBV12-4	.	TRBJ2-3
TGTGCCAGCAGCTTAACGGGGACAAACAATCAGCCCCAGCATTTT	CASSLTGTNNQPQHF	.	TRBV7-8	few	TRBJ1-5